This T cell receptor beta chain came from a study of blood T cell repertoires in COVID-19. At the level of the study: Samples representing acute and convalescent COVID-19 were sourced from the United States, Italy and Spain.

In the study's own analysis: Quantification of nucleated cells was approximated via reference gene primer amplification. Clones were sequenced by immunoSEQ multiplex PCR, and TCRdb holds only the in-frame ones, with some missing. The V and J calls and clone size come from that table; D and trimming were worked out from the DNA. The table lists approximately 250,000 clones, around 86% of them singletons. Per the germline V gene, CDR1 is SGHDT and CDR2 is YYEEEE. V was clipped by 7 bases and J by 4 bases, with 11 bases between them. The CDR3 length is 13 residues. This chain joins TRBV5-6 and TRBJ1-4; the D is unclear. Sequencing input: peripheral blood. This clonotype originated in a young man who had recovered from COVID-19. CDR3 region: CASLVYGNEKLFF. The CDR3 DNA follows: TGTGCCAGCCTCGTGTACGGTAATGAAAAACTGTTTTTT.